A single sample is the source of the 13 T cell receptor beta chains below, sequenced in a study of molecular identifiers for immune sequencing clone quantification. Each CDR3 protein gets one entry after TCRdb re-called the PCR reads with MiXCR. The top ten clones hold roughly 0.9% of a sample with under 650,000 distinct CDR3 sequences, nearly 20% of them seen once. The specimen sequenced was naive CD8+ T cells from blood, with Jurkat cell RNA spiked in. Subset given: FACS-sorted CD8+CD4-CCR7+CD45RA+ naive T cells. The origin of the receptors is a human donor in good health. Some libraries in this study had Jurkat cell RNA spiked in.

In its sample, this clonotype was seen many times. The chain is built from TRBV30 and TRBJ2-7; possibly TRBD2 for D (6 bases). The V and J ends lost 3 bases and 2 bases respectively, with 8 bases between them. The CDR3 runs to 12 residues. The germline V gene has CDR1 GTSNPN and CDR2 SVGIG (reference sequence). CDR3 sequence: CAWRGEAYEQYF. Here the CDR3 DNA reads TGTGCCTGGAGGGGGGAGGCCTACGAGCAGTACTTC.

For this clonotype: This may come from a read error, since a much larger clone is one base off. The conserved phenylalanine or tryptophan is not found at the CDR3 terminus, so this likely reflects a read error. The chain is built from TRBV25-1 and TRBJ1-1; D not resolved. Germline V gene data show CDR1 as MGHDK and CDR2 as SYGVNS. Deletions cut 1 base from V and 8 bases from J, with 11 bases between. The CDR3 has 13 residues. CDR3 sequence reads: CASSESGGPEAFY. CDR3 nucleotide sequence: TGTGCCAGCAGTGAATCTGGCGGGCCCGAAGCTTTCTAT.

The sample holds many counts of this clonotype. The chain carries TRBV20-1 and TRBJ2-7, with D uncertain. The CDR3 sequence is 12 residues long. Germline V lookup: CDR1 DFQATT, CDR2 SNEGSKA (reference sequence). The V end lost 5 bases, the J end lost 0 bases, and 8 bases lay between the germline ends. The CDR3 nucleotides are TGCAGTGCTCCGACGGTCTCCTACGAGCAGTACTTC. This encodes CSAPTVSYEQYF.

This chain uses TRBV28 with TRBJ1-6; tentatively, D is TRBD1 (6 bases). V was cut by 4 bases and J by 3 bases, with 13 bases left in between. The CDR3 consists of 16 residues. Germline-derived CDR1 and CDR2 are MDHEN and SYDVKM. The CDR3 reads CASSSVTGFYNSPLHF. Written as DNA, the CDR3 is TGTGCCAGCAGTTCAGTGACAGGCTTCTATAATTCACCCCTCCACTTT.

This clonotype appeared a few times. The CDR3 sequence is CASSHRTGGHYEQYF. CDR3 coding DNA: TGCGCCAGCAGCCACCGGACAGGGGGGCATTACGAGCAGTACTTC. The V call is TRBV4-1, the J call TRBJ2-7, with 10 bases matching TRBD1. V gave up 3 bases and J gave up 4 bases; unmatched junction bases: 6. The CDR3 runs 15 residues. Looked up from germline, CDR1 is MGHRA and CDR2 is YSYEKL.

The chain joins TRBV6-2 or TRBV6-3 to TRBJ1-5; D unclear. Between the trimmed V and J ends, which lost 7 bases and 5 bases, there was a span of 24 bases. Germline V gene data show CDR1 as MNHEY and CDR2 as SVGEGT. CDR3 length: 17 amino acids. CDR3 amino acids: CASNPMTRVDGDQPQHF. The CDR3 DNA sequence: TGTGCCAGCAATCCAATGACAAGGGTAGACGGCGATCAGCCCCAGCATTTT.

This clonotype was counted a few times. The chain links TRBV12-3 or TRBV12-4 to TRBJ2-7; D unclear. This CDR3 contains 13 residues. V was pared by 3 bases and J by 2 bases, with 8 bases between. This CDR3 reads CASSFHRTYEQYF. The CDR3 region has the DNA TGTGCCAGCAGTTTTCACAGAACCTACGAGCAGTACTTC.

At least ten counts were recorded for this clonotype. CDR3 DNA sequence: TGCAGTGCTAGAGTCCAGGGCAAGAACACCGGGGAGCTGTTTTTT. It is translated as CSARVQGKNTGELFF. The chain uses TRBV20-1 and TRBJ2-2, with TRBD1 as a possible D gene (5 bases). Trimming pared 1 base from V and 1 base from J, leaving 10 bases between. Germline V gives CDR1 DFQATT, CDR2 SNEGSKA (reference sequence). The CDR3 totals 15 residues.

Of note for this clonotype: Given a much more abundant clone one base away, this may be a read error. The V and J genes are TRBV6-1 and TRBJ2-2, with D unclear. Germline values: CDR1 MNHNS, CDR2 SASEGT. Trimming pared 7 bases from V and 6 bases from J, leaving 18 bases between. The CDR3 consists of 15 residues. Here the CDR3 reads CASKSELSMPGELFF. The DNA for the CDR3 is TGTGCCAGCAAAAGTGAACTAAGTATGCCCGGGGAGCTGTTTTTT.

This clonotype showed up many times. This chain links TRBV25-1 with TRBJ1-1; possibly TRBD1 for D (5 bases). Germline V gene sequence: CDR1 MGHDK, CDR2 SYGVNS. The V and J ends lost 3 bases and 5 bases respectively, with 10 bases between them. The CDR3 has 13 amino acids. CDR3 DNA sequence: TGTGCCAGCAGTGATTCCTGGGGGACTGAAGCTTTCTTT. Protein sequence: CASSDSWGTEAFF.

Ten or more counts support this clonotype. V and J are TRBV7-6 and TRBJ1-5; D is unclear. CDR1 and CDR2 (germline): SGHVS, FNYEAQ. There are 15 residues in the CDR3. Trimming pared 1 base from V and 0 bases from J, leaving 7 bases between. CDR3 protein: CASSLERDSNQPQHF. The CDR3 DNA reads as TGTGCCAGCAGCTTAGAACGCGATAGCAATCAGCCCCAGCATTTT.

On this clonotype itself: A much larger clone differs by one base, so this may be a read error. The chain uses TRBV10-1 and TRBJ2-1; D gene uncertain. The CDR3 contains 13 residues. V lost 3 bases, J lost 8 bases, and 11 bases lay in between. Germline CDR1 WNHNN, CDR2 SYGVQD (reference sequence). The CDR3 loop is CASSDSVFDEQFF. The CDR3 bases are TGCGCCAGCAGTGATTCTGTATTCGATGAGCAGTTCTTC.

Turning to this clonotype: This sequence may be a read error, since a much larger clone differs from it by one base. The rearrangement uses TRBV14 and TRBJ2-7, with TRBD1 matching 7 bases. Looked up from germline, CDR1 is SGHDN and CDR2 is FVKESK. The CDR3 covers 13 residues. In DNA, the CDR3 is TGTGCCGGCAGCTTTGAACAGGGGTACGAGCAGTACTTC. It translates to CAGSFEQGYEQYF.